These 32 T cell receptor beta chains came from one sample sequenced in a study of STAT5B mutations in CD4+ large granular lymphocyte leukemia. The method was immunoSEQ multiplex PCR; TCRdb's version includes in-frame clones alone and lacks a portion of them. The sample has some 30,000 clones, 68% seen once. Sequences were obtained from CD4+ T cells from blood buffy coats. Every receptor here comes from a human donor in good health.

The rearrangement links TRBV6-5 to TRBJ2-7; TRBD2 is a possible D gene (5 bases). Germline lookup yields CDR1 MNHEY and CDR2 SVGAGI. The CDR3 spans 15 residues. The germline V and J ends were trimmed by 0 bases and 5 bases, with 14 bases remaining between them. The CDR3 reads CASSYSRVVGDEQYF. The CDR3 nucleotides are TGTGCCAGCAGTTACTCGCGGGTCGTTGGGGACGAGCAGTACTTC.

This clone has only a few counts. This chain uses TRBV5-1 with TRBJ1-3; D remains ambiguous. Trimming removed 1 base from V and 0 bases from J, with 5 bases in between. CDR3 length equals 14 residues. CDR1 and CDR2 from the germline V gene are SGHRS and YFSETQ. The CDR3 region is CASSLIPSGNTIYF. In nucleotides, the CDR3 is TGCGCCAGCAGCTTGATCCCCTCTGGAAACACCATATATTTT.

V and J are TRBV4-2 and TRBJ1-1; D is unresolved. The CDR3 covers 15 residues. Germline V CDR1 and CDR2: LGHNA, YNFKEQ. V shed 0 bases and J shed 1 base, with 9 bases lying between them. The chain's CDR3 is CASSQDSRGNTEAFF. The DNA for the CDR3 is TGTGCCAGCAGCCAAGATAGTAGAGGGAACACTGAAGCTTTCTTT.

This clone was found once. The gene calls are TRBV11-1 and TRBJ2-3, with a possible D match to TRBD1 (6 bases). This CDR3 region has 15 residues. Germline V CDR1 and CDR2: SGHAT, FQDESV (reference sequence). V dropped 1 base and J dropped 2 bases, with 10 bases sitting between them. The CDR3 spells CASSLVPGDTDTQYF. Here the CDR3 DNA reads TGTGCCAGCAGCTTAGTTCCAGGGGACACAGATACGCAGTATTTT.

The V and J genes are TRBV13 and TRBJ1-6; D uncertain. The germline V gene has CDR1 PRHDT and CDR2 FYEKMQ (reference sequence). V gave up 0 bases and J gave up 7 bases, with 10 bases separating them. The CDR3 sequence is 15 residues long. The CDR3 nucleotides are TGTGCCAGCAGCTTAGGGTTCAGAACGAATTCACCCCTCCACTTT. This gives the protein CASSLGFRTNSPLHF.

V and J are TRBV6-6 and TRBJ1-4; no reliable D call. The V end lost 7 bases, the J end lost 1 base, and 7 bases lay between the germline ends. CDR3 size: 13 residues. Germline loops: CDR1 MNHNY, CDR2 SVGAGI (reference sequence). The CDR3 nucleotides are TGTGCCAGCACCAGGAGAACTAATGAAAAACTGTTTTTT. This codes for CASTRRTNEKLFF.

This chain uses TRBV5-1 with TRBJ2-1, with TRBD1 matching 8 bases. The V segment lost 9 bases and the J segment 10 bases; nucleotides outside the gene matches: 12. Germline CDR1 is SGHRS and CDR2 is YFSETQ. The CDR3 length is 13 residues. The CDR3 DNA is TGCGCCACCCCGGACAGGGAAGTGGAGGAGCAGTTCTTC. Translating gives CATPDREVEEQFF. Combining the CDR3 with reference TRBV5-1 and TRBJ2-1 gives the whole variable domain KAGVTQTPRYLIKTRGQQVTLSCSPISGHRSVSWYQQTPGQGLQFLFEYFSETQRNKGNFPGRFSGRQFSNSRSEMNVSTLELGDSALYLCATPDREVEEQFFGPGTRLTVL.

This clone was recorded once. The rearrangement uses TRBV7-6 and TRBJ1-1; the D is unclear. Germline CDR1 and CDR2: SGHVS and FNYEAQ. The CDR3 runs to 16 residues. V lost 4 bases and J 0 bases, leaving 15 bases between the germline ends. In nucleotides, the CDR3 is TGTGCCAGCAGCTCCTCCAATGGGAATTTGAACACTGAAGCTTTCTTT. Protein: CASSSSNGNLNTEAFF. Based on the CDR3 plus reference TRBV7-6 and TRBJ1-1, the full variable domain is GAGVSQSPRYKVTKRGQDVALRCDPISGHVSLYWYRQALGQGPEFLTYFNYEAQQDKSGLPNDRFSAERPEGSISTLTIQRTEQRDSAMYRCASSSSNGNLNTEAFFGQGTRLTVV.

CDR3: CASSRGGSQTNEAFF. The CDR3 DNA reads TGTGCCAGCAGCCGCGGCGGGAGTCAGACGAATGAAGCTTTCTTT. The chain couples TRBV7-3 to TRBJ1-1; D is unresolved. V was cut by 5 bases and J by 7 bases, with 20 bases left in between. Germline CDR1 is SGHTA and CDR2 is FQGTGA. This CDR3 spans 15 amino acids. Based on the CDR3 plus reference TRBV7-3 and TRBJ1-1, the full variable domain is GAGVSQTPSNKVTEKGKYVELRCDPISGHTALYWYRQSLGQGPEFLIYFQGTGAADDSGLPNDRFFAVRPEGSVSTLKIQRTERGDSAVYLCASSRGGSQTNEAFFGQGTRLTVV.

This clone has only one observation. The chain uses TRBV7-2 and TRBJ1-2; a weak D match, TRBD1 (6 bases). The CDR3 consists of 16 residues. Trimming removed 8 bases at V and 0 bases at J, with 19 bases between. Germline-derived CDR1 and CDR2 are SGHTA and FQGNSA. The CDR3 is CASGGDYRAANYGYTF. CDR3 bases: TGTGCCAGCGGGGGAGACTACAGGGCGGCTAACTATGGCTACACCTTC.

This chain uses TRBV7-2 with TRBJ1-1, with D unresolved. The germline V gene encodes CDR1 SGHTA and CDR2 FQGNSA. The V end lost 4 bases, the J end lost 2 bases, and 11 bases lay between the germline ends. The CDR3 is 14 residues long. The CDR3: CASSSSQVNTEAFF. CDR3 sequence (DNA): TGTGCCAGCAGCTCCTCCCAAGTCAACACTGAAGCTTTCTTT.

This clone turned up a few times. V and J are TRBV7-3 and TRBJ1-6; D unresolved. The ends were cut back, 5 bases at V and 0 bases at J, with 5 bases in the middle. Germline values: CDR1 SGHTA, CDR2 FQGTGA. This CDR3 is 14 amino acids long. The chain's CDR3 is CASSQSSYNSPLHF. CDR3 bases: TGTGCCAGCAGCCAGAGCTCCTATAATTCACCCCTCCACTTT. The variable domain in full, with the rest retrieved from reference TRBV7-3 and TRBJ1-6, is GAGVSQTPSNKVTEKGKYVELRCDPISGHTALYWYRQSLGQGPEFLIYFQGTGAADDSGLPNDRFFAVRPEGSVSTLKIQRTERGDSAVYLCASSQSSYNSPLHFGNGTRLTVT.

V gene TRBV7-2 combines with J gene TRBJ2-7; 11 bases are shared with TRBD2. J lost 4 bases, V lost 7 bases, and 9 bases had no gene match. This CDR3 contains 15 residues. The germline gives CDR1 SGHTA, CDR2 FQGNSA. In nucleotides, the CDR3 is TGTGCCAGCATCGACACTAGCGGGGGAACATACGAGCAGTACTTC. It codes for CASIDTSGGTYEQYF.

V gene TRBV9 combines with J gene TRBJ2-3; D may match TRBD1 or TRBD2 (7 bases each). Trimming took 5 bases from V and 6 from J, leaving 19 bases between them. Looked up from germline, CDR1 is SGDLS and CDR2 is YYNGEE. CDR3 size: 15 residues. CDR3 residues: CASSLRQGGSDTQYF. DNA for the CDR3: TGTGCCAGCAGTCTTCGACAGGGAGGGTCGGATACGCAGTATTTT.

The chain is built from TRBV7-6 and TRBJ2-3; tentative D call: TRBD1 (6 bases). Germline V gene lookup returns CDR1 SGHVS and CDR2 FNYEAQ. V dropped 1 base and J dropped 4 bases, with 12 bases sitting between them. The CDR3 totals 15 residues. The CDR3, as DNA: TGTGCCAGCAGCTTAGTGGACAGCCGTCCAGATACGCAGTATTTT. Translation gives CASSLVDSRPDTQYF.

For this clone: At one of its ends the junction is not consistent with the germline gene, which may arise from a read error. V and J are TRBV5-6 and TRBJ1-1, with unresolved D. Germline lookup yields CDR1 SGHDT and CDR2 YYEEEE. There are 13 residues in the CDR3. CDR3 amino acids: CASSFTVNSEAFF. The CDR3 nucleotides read TGTGCCAGCAGCTTTACGGTGAACTCTGAAGCTTTCTTT.

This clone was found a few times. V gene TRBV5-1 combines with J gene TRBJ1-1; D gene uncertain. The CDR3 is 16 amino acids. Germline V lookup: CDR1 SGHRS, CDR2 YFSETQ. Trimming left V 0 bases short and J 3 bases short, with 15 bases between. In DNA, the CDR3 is TGCGCCAGCAGCTTGGGGGTCGGACGGGGTGACACTGAAGCTTTCTTT. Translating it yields CASSLGVGRGDTEAFF.

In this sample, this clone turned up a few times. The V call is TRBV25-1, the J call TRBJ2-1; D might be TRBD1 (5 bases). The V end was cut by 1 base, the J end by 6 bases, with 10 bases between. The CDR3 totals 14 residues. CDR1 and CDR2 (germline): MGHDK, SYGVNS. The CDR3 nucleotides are TGTGCCAGCAGTGAATCGGCAGGGTTCAATGAGCAGTTCTTC. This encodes CASSESAGFNEQFF. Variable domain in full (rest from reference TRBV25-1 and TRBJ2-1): EADIYQTPRYLVIGTGKKITLECSQTMGHDKMYWYQQDPGMELHLIHYSYGVNSTEKGDLSSESTVSRIRTEHFPLTLESARPSHTSQYLCASSESAGFNEQFFGPGTRLTVL.

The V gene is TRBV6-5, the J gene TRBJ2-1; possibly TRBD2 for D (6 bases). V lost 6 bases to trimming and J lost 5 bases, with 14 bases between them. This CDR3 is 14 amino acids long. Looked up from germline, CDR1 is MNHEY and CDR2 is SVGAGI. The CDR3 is CASSPPSENNEQFF. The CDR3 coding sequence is TGTGCCAGCAGCCCACCTAGCGAAAACAATGAGCAGTTCTTC.

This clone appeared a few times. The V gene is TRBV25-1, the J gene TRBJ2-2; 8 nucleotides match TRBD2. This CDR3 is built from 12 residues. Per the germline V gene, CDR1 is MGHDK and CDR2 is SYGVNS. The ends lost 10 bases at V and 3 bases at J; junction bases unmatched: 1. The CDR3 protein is CATGGDTGELFF. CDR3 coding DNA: TGTGCCACGGGGGGGGACACCGGGGAGCTGTTTTTT. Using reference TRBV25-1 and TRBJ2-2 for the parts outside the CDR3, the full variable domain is EADIYQTPRYLVIGTGKKITLECSQTMGHDKMYWYQQDPGMELHLIHYSYGVNSTEKGDLSSESTVSRIRTEHFPLTLESARPSHTSQYLCATGGDTGELFFGEGSRLTVL.

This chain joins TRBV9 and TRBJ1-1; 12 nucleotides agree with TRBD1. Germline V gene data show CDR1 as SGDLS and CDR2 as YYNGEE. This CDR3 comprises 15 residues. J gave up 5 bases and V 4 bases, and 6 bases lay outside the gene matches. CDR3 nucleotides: TGTGCCAGCAGCCCCTGGGACAGGGGGCGGACTGAAGCTTTCTTT. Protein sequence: CASSPWDRGRTEAFF.

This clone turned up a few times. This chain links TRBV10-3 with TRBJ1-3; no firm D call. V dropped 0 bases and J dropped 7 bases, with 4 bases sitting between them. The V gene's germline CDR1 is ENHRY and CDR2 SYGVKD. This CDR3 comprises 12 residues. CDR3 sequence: CAISESTNTIYF. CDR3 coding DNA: TGTGCCATCAGTGAGTCTACGAACACCATATATTTT.

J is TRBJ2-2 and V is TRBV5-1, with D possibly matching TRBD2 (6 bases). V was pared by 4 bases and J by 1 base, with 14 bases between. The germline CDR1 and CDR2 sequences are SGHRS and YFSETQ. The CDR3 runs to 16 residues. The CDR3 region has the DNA TGCGCCAGCAGCCCGAGGAGCGGGCTGAACACCGGGGAGCTGTTTTTT. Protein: CASSPRSGLNTGELFF.

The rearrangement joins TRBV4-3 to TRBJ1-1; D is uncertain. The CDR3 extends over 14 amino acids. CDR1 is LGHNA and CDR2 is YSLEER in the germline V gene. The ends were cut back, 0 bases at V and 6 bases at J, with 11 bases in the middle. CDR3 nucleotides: TGCGCCAGCAGCCAAGATCGGGTCAGCCCTGAAGCTTTCTTT. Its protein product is CASSQDRVSPEAFF.

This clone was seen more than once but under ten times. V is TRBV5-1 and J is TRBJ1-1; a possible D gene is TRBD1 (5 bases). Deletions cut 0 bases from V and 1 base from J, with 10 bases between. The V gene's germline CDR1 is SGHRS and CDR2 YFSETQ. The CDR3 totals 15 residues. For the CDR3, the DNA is TGCGCCAGCAGCTTGGGTGGGGCGCGGAACACTGAAGCTTTCTTT. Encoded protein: CASSLGGARNTEAFF.

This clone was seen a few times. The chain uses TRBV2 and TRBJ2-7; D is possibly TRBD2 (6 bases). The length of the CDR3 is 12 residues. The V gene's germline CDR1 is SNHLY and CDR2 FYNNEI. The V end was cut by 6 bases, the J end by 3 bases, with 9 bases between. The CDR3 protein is CASSPGLYEQYF. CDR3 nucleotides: TGTGCCAGCAGCCCGGGACTCTACGAGCAGTACTTC.

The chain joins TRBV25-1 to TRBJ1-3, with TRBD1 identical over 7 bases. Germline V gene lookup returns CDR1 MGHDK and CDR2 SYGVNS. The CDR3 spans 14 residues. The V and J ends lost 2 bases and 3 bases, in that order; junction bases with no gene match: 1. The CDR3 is CASSEQGGGNTIYF. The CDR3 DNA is TGTGCCAGCAGTGAACAGGGGGGTGGAAACACCATATATTTT.

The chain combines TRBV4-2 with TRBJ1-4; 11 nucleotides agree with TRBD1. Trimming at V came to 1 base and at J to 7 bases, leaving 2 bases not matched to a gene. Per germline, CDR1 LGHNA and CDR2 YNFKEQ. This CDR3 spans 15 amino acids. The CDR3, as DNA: TGTGCCAGCAGCCAAGCAGGGACAGGGGGTGAAAAACTGTTTTTT. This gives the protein CASSQAGTGGEKLFF.

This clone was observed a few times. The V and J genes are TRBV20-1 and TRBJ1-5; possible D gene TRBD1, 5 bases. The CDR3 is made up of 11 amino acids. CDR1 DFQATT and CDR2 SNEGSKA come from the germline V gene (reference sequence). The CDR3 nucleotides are TGCACCGCCCGGGGCCTACAGCCCCAGCATTTT. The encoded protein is CTARGLQPQHF.

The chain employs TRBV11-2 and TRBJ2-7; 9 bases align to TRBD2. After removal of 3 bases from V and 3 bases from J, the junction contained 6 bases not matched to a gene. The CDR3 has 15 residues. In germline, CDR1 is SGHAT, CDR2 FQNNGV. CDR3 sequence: CASSFTSGSVYEQYF. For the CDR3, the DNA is TGTGCCAGCAGCTTCACTAGCGGGTCCGTCTACGAGCAGTACTTC. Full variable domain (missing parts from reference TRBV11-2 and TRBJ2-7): EAGVAQSPRYKIIEKRQSVAFWCNPISGHATLYWYQQILGQGPKLLIQFQNNGVVDDSQLPKDRFSAERLKGVDSTLKIQPAKLEDSAVYLCASSFTSGSVYEQYFGPGTRLTVT.

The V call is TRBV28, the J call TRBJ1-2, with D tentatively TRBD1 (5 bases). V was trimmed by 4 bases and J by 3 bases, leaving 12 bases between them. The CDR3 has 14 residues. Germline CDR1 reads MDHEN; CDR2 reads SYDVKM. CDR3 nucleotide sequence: TGTGCCAGCAGTTCCCCGGGACTGGACTATGGCTACACCTTC. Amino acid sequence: CASSSPGLDYGYTF.

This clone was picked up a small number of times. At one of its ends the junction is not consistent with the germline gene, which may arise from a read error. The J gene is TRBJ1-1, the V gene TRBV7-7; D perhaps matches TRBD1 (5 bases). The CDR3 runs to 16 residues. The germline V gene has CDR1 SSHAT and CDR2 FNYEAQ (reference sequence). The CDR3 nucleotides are TGTGCTAGCAGCTTTTTCAGGGCCAGGGAGAACACTGAAGCTTTCTTT. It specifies CASSFFRARENTEAFF.